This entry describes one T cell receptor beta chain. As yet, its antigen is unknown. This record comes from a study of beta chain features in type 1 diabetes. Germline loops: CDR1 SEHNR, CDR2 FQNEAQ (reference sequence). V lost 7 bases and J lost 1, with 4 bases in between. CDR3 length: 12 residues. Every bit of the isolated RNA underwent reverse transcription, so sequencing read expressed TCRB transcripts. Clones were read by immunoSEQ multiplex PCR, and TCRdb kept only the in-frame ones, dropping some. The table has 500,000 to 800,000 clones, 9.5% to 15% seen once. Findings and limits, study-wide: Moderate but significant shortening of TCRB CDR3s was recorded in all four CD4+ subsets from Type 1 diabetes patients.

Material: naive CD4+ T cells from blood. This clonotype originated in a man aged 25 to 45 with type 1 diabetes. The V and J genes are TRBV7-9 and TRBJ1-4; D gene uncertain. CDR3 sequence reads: CASTRTNEKLFF. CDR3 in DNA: TGTGCCAGCACCAGAACTAATGAAAAACTGTTTTTT. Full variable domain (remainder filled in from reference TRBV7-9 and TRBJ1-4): DTGVSQNPRHKITKRGQNVTFRCDPISEHNRLYWYRQTLGQGPEFLTYFQNEAQLEKSRLLSDRFSAERPKGSFSTLEIQRTEQGDSAMYLCASTRTNEKLFFGSGTQLSVL.